This TCR beta chain was recorded in a study of blood T cell repertoires in COVID-19. Across the whole study: Sites across the United States, Italy and Spain contributed samples from acute and convalescent COVID-19.

Original processing notes: Reference gene primers were amplified, and this amplification served to estimate nucleated cell counts. TCRdb's copy holds only in-frame clones and misses some; the assay was immunoSEQ multiplex PCR. V and J calls and clone size are as listed in that table; D and trimming were resolved from the DNA. Counted here are around 330,000 clones, around 90% occurring once; the ten biggest clones make up around 9.3%. The sample comprised PBMCs or T cells enriched from blood (not recorded which). This receptor was identified in a woman in her late teens or twenties who had recovered from COVID-19.

The CDR3 DNA follows: TGTGCCAGCAGCCACCCCCGGGGGCGACAGGGTGGCACCGCAGATACGCAGTATTTT. Its protein product is CASSHPRGRQGGTADTQYF. The chain is built from TRBV7-6 and TRBJ2-3; TRBD1 is a possible D gene (7 bases). Germline V gives CDR1 SGHVS, CDR2 FNYEAQ. Trimming removed 5 bases at V and 4 bases at J, with 28 bases between. This CDR3 contains 19 residues. The full variable domain, rest sourced from reference TRBV7-6 and TRBJ2-3, is GAGVSQSPRYKVTKRGQDVALRCDPISGHVSLYWYRQALGQGPEFLTYFNYEAQQDKSGLPNDRFSAERPEGSISTLTIQRTEQRDSAMYRCASSHPRGRQGGTADTQYFGPGTRLTVL.